This T cell receptor (beta chain) was retrieved from a study of human T cells and chemical hapten exposure. Time point described: pre-sensitization, week 0. Documented treatment: therapeutic diphenylcyclopropenone sensitization with weekly scalp DPC. Blood sampling preceded each patch test application. Donors were 18 to 70-year-old alopecia patients suitable for DPC. Blood, whole and unfractionated, served as the source for total RNA extraction. As the library was built, unique molecular identifiers were attached to individual cDNA molecules. One entry per CDR3 protein results from TCRdb running MiXCR on the RACE reads. This sample has about 260,000 distinct CDR3 sequences; approximately 8.6% occur once, and the top ten carry 2% to 2.5%. The germline gives CDR1 MDHEN, CDR2 SYDVKM. V gave up 4 bases and J gave up 4 bases; unmatched junction bases: 7. The CDR3 covers 15 residues.

This sequence joins TRBV28 and TRBJ2-5; TRBD1 matches 9 bases. This sequence originates from a woman in her 40s with alopecia areata. Some clones in this sample may be carry-over from other donors' samples. Sequencing was performed on whole blood, taken in connection with sensitization to the hapten diphenylcyclopropenone (DPC). CDR3 sequence (DNA): TGTGCCAGCAGTTCACATACGACAGGGGGAGAGACCCAGTACTTC. Protein: CASSSHTTGGETQYF. Looking up the rest from reference TRBV28 and TRBJ2-5 gives the full variable domain: DVKVTQSSRYLVKRTGEKVFLECVQDMDHENMFWYRQDPGLGLRLIYFSYDVKMKEKGDIPEGYSVSREKKERFSLILESASTNQTSMYLCASSSHTTGGETQYFGPGTRLLVL.